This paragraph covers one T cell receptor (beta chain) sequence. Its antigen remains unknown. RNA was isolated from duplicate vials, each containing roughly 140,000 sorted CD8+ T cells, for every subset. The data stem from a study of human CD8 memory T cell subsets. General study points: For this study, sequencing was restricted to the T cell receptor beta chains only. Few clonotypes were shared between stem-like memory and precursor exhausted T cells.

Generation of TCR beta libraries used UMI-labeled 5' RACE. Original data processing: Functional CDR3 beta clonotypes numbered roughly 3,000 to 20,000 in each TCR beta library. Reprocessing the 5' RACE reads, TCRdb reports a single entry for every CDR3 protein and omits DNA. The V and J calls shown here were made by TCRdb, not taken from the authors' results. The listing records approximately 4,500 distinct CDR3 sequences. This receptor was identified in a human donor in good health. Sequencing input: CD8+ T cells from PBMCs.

The CDR3 region is CASSQDYSRNTEAFF. This chain links TRBV4-3 with TRBJ1-1. The CDR3 extends over 15 amino acids. Germline values: CDR1 LGHNA, CDR2 YSLEER.